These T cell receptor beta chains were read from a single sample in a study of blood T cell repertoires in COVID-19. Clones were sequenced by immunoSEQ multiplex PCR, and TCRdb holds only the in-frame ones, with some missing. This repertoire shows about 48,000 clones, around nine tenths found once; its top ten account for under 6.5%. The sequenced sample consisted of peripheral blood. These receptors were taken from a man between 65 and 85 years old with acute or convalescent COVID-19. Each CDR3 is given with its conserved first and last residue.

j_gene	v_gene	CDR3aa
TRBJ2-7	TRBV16	CASSQRRASGGPSSYEQYF
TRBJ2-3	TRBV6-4	CASSSIQGGTQYF
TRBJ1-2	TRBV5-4	CASSSSTGTAYGYTF
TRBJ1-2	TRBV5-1	CASSRGWDRANYGYTF
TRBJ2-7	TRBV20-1	CSAPGRYEQYF
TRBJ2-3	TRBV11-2	CASSLGQGTDTQYF
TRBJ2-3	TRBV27	CASSLRTKSTDTQYF
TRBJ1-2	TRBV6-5	CATTRGQGYYGYTF
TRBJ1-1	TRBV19	CASSKTIRVQPEAFF
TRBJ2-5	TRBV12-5	CASGLSGIEETQYF
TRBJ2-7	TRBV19	CASSMRGTPSYEQYF
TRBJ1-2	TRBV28	CASSPPNGNYGYTF
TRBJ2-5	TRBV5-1	CASSRETSGGWETQYF
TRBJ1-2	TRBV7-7	CASSLGSGTLQNYGYTF
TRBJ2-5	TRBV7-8	CASSLGLAGGQETQYF
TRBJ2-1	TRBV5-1	CASSQIAGVWFF
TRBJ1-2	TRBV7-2	CASSLAGTGYSNYGYTF
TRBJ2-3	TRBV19	CASSKGRGTSTDTQYF
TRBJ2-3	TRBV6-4	CASRRTGFNTDTQYF
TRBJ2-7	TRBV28	CASTPLGIKTGTGNYEQYF
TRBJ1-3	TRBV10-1	CASRKQLSGNTIYF
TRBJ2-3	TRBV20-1	CSASAEIDTQYF